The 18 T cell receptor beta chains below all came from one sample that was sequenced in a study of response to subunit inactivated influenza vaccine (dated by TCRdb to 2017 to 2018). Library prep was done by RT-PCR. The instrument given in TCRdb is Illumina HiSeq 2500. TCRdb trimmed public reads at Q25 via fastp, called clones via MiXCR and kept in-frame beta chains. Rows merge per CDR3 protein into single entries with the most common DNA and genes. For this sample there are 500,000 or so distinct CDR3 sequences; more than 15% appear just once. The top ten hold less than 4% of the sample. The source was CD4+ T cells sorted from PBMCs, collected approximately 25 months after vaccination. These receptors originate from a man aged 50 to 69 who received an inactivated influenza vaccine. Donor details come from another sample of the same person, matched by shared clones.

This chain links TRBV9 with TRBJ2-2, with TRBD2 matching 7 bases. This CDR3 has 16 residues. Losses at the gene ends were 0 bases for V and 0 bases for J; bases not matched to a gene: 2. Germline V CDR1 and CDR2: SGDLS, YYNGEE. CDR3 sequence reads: CASSVAAGANTGELFF. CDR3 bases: TGTGCCAGCAGCGTAGCTGCGGGAGCGAACACCGGGGAGCTGTTTTTT.

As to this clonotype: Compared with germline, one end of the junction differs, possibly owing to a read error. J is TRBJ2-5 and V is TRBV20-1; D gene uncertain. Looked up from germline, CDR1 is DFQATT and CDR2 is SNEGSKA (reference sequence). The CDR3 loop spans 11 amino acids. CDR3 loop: CGPARQETQYF. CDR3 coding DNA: TGTGGACCGGCCAGACAAGAGACCCAGTACTTC.

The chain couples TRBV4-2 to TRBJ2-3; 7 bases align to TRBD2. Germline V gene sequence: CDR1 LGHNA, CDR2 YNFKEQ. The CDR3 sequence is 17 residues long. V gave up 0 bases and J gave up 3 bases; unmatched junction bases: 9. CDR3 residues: CASSQDRVGGPTDTQYF. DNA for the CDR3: TGTGCCAGCAGCCAAGATCGGGTGGGAGGGCCGACAGATACGCAGTATTTT.

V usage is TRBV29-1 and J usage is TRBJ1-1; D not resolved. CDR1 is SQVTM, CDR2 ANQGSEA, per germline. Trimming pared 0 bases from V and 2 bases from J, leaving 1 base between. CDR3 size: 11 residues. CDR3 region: CSVEENTEAFF. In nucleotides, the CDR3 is TGCAGCGTTGAAGAAAACACTGAAGCTTTCTTT.

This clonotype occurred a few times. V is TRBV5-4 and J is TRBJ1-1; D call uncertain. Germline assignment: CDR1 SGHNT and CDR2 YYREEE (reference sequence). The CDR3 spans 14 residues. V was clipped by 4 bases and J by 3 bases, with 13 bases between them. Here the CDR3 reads CASSGYKTYTEAFF. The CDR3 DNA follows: TGTGCCAGCAGCGGGTACAAGACGTACACTGAAGCTTTCTTT.

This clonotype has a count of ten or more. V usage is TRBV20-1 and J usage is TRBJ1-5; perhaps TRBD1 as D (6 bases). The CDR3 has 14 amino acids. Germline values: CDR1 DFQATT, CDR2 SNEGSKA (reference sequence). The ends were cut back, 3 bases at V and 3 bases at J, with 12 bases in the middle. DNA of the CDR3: TGCAGTGCTAGTCAGGGGCTCGTCAATCAGCCCCAGCATTTT. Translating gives CSASQGLVNQPQHF.

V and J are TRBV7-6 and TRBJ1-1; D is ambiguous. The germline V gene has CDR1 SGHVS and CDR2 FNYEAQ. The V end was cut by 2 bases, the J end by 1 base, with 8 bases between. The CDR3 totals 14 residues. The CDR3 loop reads CASSLSDGNTEAFF. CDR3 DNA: TGTGCCAGCAGCTTATCGGACGGGAACACTGAAGCTTTCTTT.

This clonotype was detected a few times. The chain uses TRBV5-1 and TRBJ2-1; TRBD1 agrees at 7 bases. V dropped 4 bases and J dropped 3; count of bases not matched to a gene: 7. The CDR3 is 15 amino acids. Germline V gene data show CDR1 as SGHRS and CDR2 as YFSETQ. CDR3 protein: CASSVEDRFYNEQFF. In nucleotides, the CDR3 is TGCGCCAGCAGCGTGGAGGACAGGTTCTACAATGAGCAGTTCTTC.

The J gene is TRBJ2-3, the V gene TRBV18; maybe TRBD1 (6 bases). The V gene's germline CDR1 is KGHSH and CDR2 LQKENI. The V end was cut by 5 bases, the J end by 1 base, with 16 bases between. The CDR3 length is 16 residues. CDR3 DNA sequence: TGTGCCAGCTCAAGGACAGCTCAACGCCGCACAGATACGCAGTATTTT. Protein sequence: CASSRTAQRRTDTQYF. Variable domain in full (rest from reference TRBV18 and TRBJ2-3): NAGVMQNPRHLVRRRGQEARLRCSPMKGHSHVYWYRQLPEEGLKFMVYLQKENIIDESGMPKERFSAEFPKEGPSILRIQQVVRGDSAAYFCASSRTAQRRTDTQYFGPGTRLTVL.

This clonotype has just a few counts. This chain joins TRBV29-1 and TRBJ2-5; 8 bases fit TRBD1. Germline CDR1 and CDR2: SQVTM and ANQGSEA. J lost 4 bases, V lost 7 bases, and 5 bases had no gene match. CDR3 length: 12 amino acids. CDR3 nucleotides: TGCAGCGGTTGGACAGGGCGAGAGACCCAGTACTTC. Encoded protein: CSGWTGRETQYF.

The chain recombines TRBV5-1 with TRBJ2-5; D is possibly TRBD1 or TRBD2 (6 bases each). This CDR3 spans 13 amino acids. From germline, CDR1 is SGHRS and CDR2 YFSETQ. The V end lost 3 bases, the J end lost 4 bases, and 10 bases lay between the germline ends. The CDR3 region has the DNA TGCGCCAGCAGCTCCTCGGGGGCAGAGACCCAGTACTTC. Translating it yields CASSSSGAETQYF.

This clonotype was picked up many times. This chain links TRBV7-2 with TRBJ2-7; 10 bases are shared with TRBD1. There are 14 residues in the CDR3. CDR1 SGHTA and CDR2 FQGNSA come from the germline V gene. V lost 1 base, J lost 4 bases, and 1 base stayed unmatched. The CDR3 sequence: CASSLVDRGYEQYF. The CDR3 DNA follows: TGTGCCAGCAGCTTAGTGGACAGGGGGTACGAGCAGTACTTC.

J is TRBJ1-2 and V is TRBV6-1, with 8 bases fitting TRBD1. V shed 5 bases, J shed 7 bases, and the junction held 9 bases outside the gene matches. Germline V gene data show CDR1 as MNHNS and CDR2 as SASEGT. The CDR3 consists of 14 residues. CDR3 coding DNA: TGTGCCAGCAGTACGACAGGGGATCGCGGTGGCTACACCTTC. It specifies CASSTTGDRGGYTF.

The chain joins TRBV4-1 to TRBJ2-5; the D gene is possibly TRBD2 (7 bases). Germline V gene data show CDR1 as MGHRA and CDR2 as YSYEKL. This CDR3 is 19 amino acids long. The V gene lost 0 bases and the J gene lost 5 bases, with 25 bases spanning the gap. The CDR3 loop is CASSQDRGARVGFAETQYF. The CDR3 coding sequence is TGCGCCAGCAGCCAAGATCGGGGGGCCAGGGTAGGATTTGCCGAGACCCAGTACTTC.

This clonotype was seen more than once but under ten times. This chain's CDR3 is CASTPVAGGTDTQYF. CDR3 sequence (DNA): TGTGCCAGTACCCCGGTAGCGGGGGGCACAGATACGCAGTATTTT. The chain uses TRBV19 and TRBJ2-3, with TRBD2 identical over 9 bases. In germline, CDR1 is LNHDA, CDR2 SQIVND (reference sequence). There are 15 residues in the CDR3. J lost 1 base, V lost 7 bases, and 6 bases had no gene match.

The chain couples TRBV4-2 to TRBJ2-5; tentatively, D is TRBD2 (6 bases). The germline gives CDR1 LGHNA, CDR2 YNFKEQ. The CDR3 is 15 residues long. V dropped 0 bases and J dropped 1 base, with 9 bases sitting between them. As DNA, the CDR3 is TGTGCCAGCAGCCAAGAGCGGGGACCCCAAGAGACCCAGTACTTC. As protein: CASSQERGPQETQYF.

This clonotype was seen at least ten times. CDR3 in DNA: TGTGCCAGCAGCTCGGGCGGAGAGACCCAGTACTTC. Its translation: CASSSGGETQYF. V is TRBV7-9 and J is TRBJ2-5; D unresolved. The CDR3 is made up of 12 amino acids. Trimming stripped 4 bases from V and 4 bases from J, with 7 bases between. In germline, CDR1 is SEHNR, CDR2 FQNEAQ (reference sequence).

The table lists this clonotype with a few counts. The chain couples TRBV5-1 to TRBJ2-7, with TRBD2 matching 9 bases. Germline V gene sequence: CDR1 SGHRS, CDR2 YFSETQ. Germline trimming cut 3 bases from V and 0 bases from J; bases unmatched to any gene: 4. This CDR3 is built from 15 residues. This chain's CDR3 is CASSYSGRTSYEQYF. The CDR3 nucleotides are TGCGCCAGCAGCTACAGCGGGAGGACCTCCTACGAGCAGTACTTC.